Below are 30 T cell receptor beta chains sequenced from a single sample in a study of molecular identifiers for immune sequencing clone quantification. TCRdb reanalysed the PCR reads using MiXCR and keeps one entry per CDR3 protein. In the table there are about 12,000 distinct CDR3 sequences, about 18% of which are singletons. The sequenced sample consisted of naive CD8+ T cells from blood, with Jurkat cell RNA spiked in. Subset given: FACS-sorted CD8+CD4-CCR7+CD45RA+ naive T cells. These receptors came from a human donor in good health. Some libraries in this study had Jurkat cell RNA spiked in.

This clonotype is deemed medium-sized (0.01 to 0.1%). The rearrangement joins TRBV13 to TRBJ2-2, with 14 nucleotides matching TRBD2. Germline V gene lookup returns CDR1 PRHDT and CDR2 FYEKMQ (reference sequence). The CDR3 is made up of 18 amino acids. V shed 5 bases, J shed 4 bases, and the junction held 9 bases outside the gene matches. The DNA of the CDR3 is TGTGCCAGCAGCGCATCCGGGACTAGCGGGAGTATCACCGGGGAGCTGTTTTTT. This encodes CASSASGTSGSITGELFF.

Concerning this clonotype: Mismatch with germline at one junction end may stem from a read error. The chain combines TRBV12-3 or TRBV12-4 with TRBJ2-2; D perhaps matches TRBD2 (6 bases). There are 18 residues in the CDR3. The DNA of the CDR3 is TGTGCCAGCAGCTTCATATATCTGGAGGTTTATAACACCGGGGGGCTGTTTTTT. It is translated as CASSFIYLEVYNTGGLFF.

In its sample, this clonotype is medium-sized. The V gene is TRBV6-5, the J gene TRBJ1-1; D uncertain. V was trimmed by 2 bases and J by 1 base, leaving 5 bases between them. Germline values: CDR1 MNHEY, CDR2 SVGAGI. This CDR3 contains 13 residues. CDR3 residues: CASSYGGNTEAFF. The CDR3, as DNA: TGTGCCAGCAGTTACGGAGGGAACACTGAAGCTTTCTTT.

This clonotype was picked up one time. The chain carries TRBV20-1 and TRBJ2-5; a possible D gene is TRBD2 (5 bases). Germline CDR1 reads DFQATT; CDR2 reads SNEGSKA (reference sequence). There are 18 residues in the CDR3. The ends were cut back, 0 bases at V and 1 base at J, with 21 bases in the middle. CDR3 DNA sequence: TGCAGTGCTAGAGAGCCCCTTTGGGCTAGCAGGATCCAAGAGACCCAGTACTTC. Translated, it gives CSAREPLWASRIQETQYF.

This clonotype is judged medium-sized. The chain combines TRBV7-6 with TRBJ2-7; the match to TRBD2 covers 7 bases. The CDR3 sequence is 14 residues long. The junction had 5 bases not matched to a gene; V was cut back by 2 bases and J by 4 bases. From germline, CDR1 is SGHVS and CDR2 FNYEAQ. The CDR3 bases are TGTGCCAGCAGCTTAAAGGCTAGCGGATACGAGCAGTACTTC. Protein product: CASSLKASGYEQYF.

This clonotype was seen repeatedly, ten times or more. The V call is TRBV27, the J call TRBJ2-7, with 8 nucleotides matching TRBD2. J lost 0 bases, V lost 5 bases, and 3 bases had no gene match. Germline lookup yields CDR1 MNHEY and CDR2 SMNVEV (reference sequence). The CDR3 runs to 14 residues. The CDR3: CASSQSGSSYEQYF. In DNA, the CDR3 is TGTGCCAGCAGTCAAAGCGGGAGCTCCTACGAGCAGTACTTC.

For this clonotype: One junction end does not reproduce the germline sequence, and a read error may be involved. V is TRBV9 and J is TRBJ2-3; D possibly corresponds to TRBD2 (6 bases). The CDR3 covers 15 residues. Germline loops: CDR1 SGDLS, CDR2 YYNGEE. The CDR3: CASSVEGNTLDTQYF. The CDR3 coding sequence is TGTGCCAGCAGCGTGGAGGGAAACACGCTAGATACACAGTATTTT.

This sequence joins TRBV4-1 and TRBJ2-7; 10 bases fit TRBD2. This CDR3 region has 15 residues. CDR1 and CDR2 from the germline V gene are MGHRA and YSYEKL. V was clipped by 1 base and J by 2 bases; unmatched bases: 2. The CDR3 nucleotides are TGCGCCAGCAGCCAAGGGAGCGGGAGGGCCTACGAGCAGTACTTC. This translates into CASSQGSGRAYEQYF.

This clonotype has at least ten counts. The V gene is TRBV12-3 or TRBV12-4, the J gene TRBJ2-3; 16 nucleotides line up with TRBD2. The CDR3 spans 16 residues. V was pared by 5 bases and J by 6 bases, with 5 bases of the junction left unmatched. The CDR3 bases are TGTGCCAGCAGTCAGGGACTAGCGGGAGGGCGTGATACGCAGTATTTT. This gives the protein CASSQGLAGGRDTQYF.

There are many counts of this clonotype. This chain connects TRBV30 to TRBJ2-3; 16 bases match TRBD2. Germline lookup yields CDR1 GTSNPN and CDR2 SVGIG (reference sequence). Germline trimming cut 7 bases from V and 4 bases from J; bases unmatched to any gene: 17. CDR3 length: 19 residues. The CDR3 loop reads CASAGLAGGPESFPDTQYF. In DNA form, the CDR3 reads TGTGCCTCCGCGGGACTAGCGGGAGGGCCCGAGAGCTTTCCAGATACGCAGTATTTT.

This clonotype appeared many times. The chain links TRBV27 to TRBJ1-5; D is unclear. Germline values: CDR1 MNHEY, CDR2 SMNVEV (reference sequence). Trimming cost V 0 bases and J 0 bases, with 3 bases left between them. The CDR3 runs to 14 residues. The CDR3 DNA is TGTGCCAGCAGTTTATCAAGTAGCAATCAGCCCCAGCATTTT. This codes for CASSLSSSNQPQHF.

This clonotype was seen many times. This rearrangement joins TRBV6-6 to TRBJ2-7, with 7 bases lining up with TRBD1. J gave up 7 bases and V 5 bases, and 8 bases lay outside the gene matches. The CDR3 has 13 residues. Germline V lookup: CDR1 MNHNY, CDR2 SVGAGI (reference sequence). CDR3 DNA sequence: TGTGCCAGCAGTACCCTAGGGGGCTGGGAGCAGTACTTC. This encodes CASSTLGGWEQYF.

There are many counts of this clonotype. This rearrangement joins TRBV11-1 to TRBJ2-1, with a tentative D call TRBD2 (5 bases). V was shortened by 11 bases and J by 4 bases, with 12 bases between the two germline ends. This CDR3 comprises 12 residues. From germline, CDR1 is SGHAT and CDR2 FQDESV (reference sequence). CDR3 in amino acids: CARGSGYNEQFF. The CDR3 DNA follows: TGTGCCCGAGGGTCCGGATACAATGAGCAGTTCTTC.

This clonotype occurred many times. The rearrangement joins TRBV27 to TRBJ2-7; D is possibly TRBD1 (5 bases). Trimming took 6 bases from V and 2 from J, leaving 20 bases between them. This CDR3 spans 16 amino acids. Germline V lookup: CDR1 MNHEY, CDR2 SMNVEV (reference sequence). CDR3 region: CASSPSWGPQAYEQYF. The DNA of the CDR3 is TGTGCCAGCAGCCCGAGTTGGGGCCCACAGGCCTACGAGCAGTACTTC.

This clonotype is labeled as medium-sized. This chain links TRBV7-9 with TRBJ2-3; TRBD1 might be the D (5 bases). Germline CDR1 is SEHNR and CDR2 is FQNEAQ (reference sequence). V gave up 0 bases and J gave up 4 bases, with 14 bases separating them. The CDR3 loop spans 16 amino acids. The CDR3 reads CASSLAPWQGADTQYF. CDR3 DNA: TGTGCCAGCAGCTTAGCACCGTGGCAGGGCGCAGATACGCAGTATTTT.

There are many counts of this clonotype. The chain employs TRBV27 and TRBJ2-3, with 9 bases identical to TRBD1. The CDR3 is 17 amino acids. Germline V gene sequence: CDR1 MNHEY, CDR2 SMNVEV (reference sequence). V trimming: 2 bases; J trimming: 4 bases; junction bases outside the gene matches: 10. CDR3 nucleotides: TGTGCCAGCAGTTTAGTTCTGTGGGACAGGGTGGCAGATACGCAGTATTTT. Amino acids: CASSLVLWDRVADTQYF.

By sample share, this clonotype is medium-sized. V is TRBV9 and J is TRBJ1-1; TRBD1 agrees at 7 bases. The CDR3 spans 16 residues. V was clipped by 3 bases and J by 6 bases; unmatched bases: 14. Germline lookup yields CDR1 SGDLS and CDR2 YYNGEE. The DNA of the CDR3 is TGTGCCAGCAGCGATAGAGACAGGGCGAAGCCCCCTGAAGCTTTCTTT. As protein: CASSDRDRAKPPEAFF.

Relative to its sample, this clonotype is medium-sized. At one boundary the junction diverges from the germline segment, which might be a read error. The chain uses TRBV7-7 and TRBJ2-2, with 14 bases that match TRBD2. The germline V gene has CDR1 SSHAT and CDR2 FNYEAQ (reference sequence). There are 18 residues in the CDR3. CDR3 in amino acids: CASSAGLAGAVDTGELFF. In nucleotides, the CDR3 is TGTGCTAGCAGCGCGGGACTAGCGGGAGCCGTGGACACCGGGGAGCTGTTTTTT.

J is TRBJ2-7 and V is TRBV7-8; 14 positions match TRBD2. V lost 1 base and J lost 2; bases outside the gene matches: 4. The CDR3 has 17 residues. Germline lookup yields CDR1 SGHVS and CDR2 FQNEAQ. The CDR3 is CASSLGGLAGATYEQYF. Here the CDR3 DNA reads TGTGCCAGCAGCTTAGGGGGACTAGCGGGAGCTACCTACGAGCAGTACTTC. Filled out from reference TRBV7-8 and TRBJ2-7, the complete variable domain reads GAGVSQSPRYKVAKRGQDVALRCDPISGHVSLFWYQQALGQGPEFLTYFQNEAQLDKSGLPSDRFFAERPEGSVSTLKIQRTQQEDSAVYLCASSLGGLAGATYEQYFGPGTRLTVT.

This clonotype is medium-sized (0.01 to 0.1%) by share. The rearrangement joins TRBV7-9 to TRBJ1-5; no clear D. Trimming shortened V by 2 bases and J by 1 base, and 6 bases separated the two germline ends. The CDR3 totals 14 residues. Germline V gene sequence: CDR1 SEHNR, CDR2 FQNEAQ (reference sequence). CDR3 sequence: CASSLSQSNQPQHF. CDR3 DNA sequence: TGTGCCAGCAGCTTAAGTCAGAGCAATCAGCCCCAGCATTTT.

The chain has TRBV7-3 and TRBJ1-1, with a tentative D call TRBD1 (6 bases). Germline loops: CDR1 SGHTA, CDR2 FQGTGA. The CDR3 is 14 amino acids. V was pared by 4 bases and J by 7 bases, with 16 bases between. DNA for the CDR3: TGTGCCAGCAGCTCACGGGGGGGCAGGCATGAAGCTTTCTTT. The encoded protein is CASSSRGGRHEAFF. Based on the CDR3 plus reference TRBV7-3 and TRBJ1-1, the full variable domain is GAGVSQTPSNKVTEKGKYVELRCDPISGHTALYWYRQSLGQGPEFLIYFQGTGAADDSGLPNDRFFAVRPEGSVSTLKIQRTERGDSAVYLCASSSRGGRHEAFFGQGTRLTVV.

Points on this clonotype: One base away lies a much larger clone, so this may be a sequencing read error. No conserved phenylalanine or tryptophan ends this CDR3, so it is likely a read error. V is TRBV6-6 and J is TRBJ2-2; no reliable D call. The CDR3 spans 12 residues. The germline V gene encodes CDR1 MNHNY and CDR2 SVGAGI (reference sequence). Trimming took off 10 bases at V and 0 bases at J, with 6 bases between the two ends. The DNA of the CDR3 is TGTGCCACCACACCGAACACCGGGGAGCTGTTTTTA. Its translation: CATTPNTGELFL.

A few counts support this clonotype. The chain carries TRBV27 and TRBJ2-7, with 15 bases aligning to TRBD2. There are 15 residues in the CDR3. CDR1 and CDR2 (germline): MNHEY, SMNVEV (reference sequence). V lost 5 bases and J lost 7; bases outside the gene matches: 6. The chain's CDR3 is CASSLGLAGGQEQYF. CDR3 bases: TGTGCCAGCAGTCTGGGACTAGCGGGAGGACAGGAGCAGTACTTC.

To note about this clonotype: A much larger clone lies a single base off, so this may be a read error. The chain couples TRBV12-5 to TRBJ2-5; 7 nucleotides agree with TRBD2. This CDR3 spans 15 amino acids. In germline, CDR1 is LGHNT, CDR2 FRNRAP. CDR3 sequence reads: CVSGPTQGLKETQYF. The CDR3 bases are TGTGTTAGTGGACCGACTCAGGGACTAAAAGAGACCCAGTACTTC.

By proportion, this clonotype is medium-sized. The CDR3 DNA reads TGTGCCTGGAGCGCCAGTGAGGATCAGCCCCAGCATTTT. Encoded protein: CAWSASEDQPQHF. V and J are TRBV30 and TRBJ1-5; D is uncertain. Trimming stripped 3 bases from V and 5 bases from J, with 11 bases between. The CDR3 totals 13 residues. CDR1 and CDR2 (germline): GTSNPN, SVGIG (reference sequence).

The J gene is TRBJ2-1, the V gene TRBV20-1; TRBD1 matches 8 bases. From germline, CDR1 is DFQATT and CDR2 SNEGSKA (reference sequence). CDR3 length: 15 amino acids. V shed 3 bases and J 3 bases; nucleotides not matched to a gene: 7. The CDR3 here is CSASSAGQGYNEQFF. The CDR3 nucleotides read TGCAGTGCTAGTTCGGCCGGACAGGGCTACAATGAGCAGTTCTTC.

The gene calls are TRBV10-3 and TRBJ1-2, with D unresolved. The V gene lost 5 bases and the J gene lost 2 bases, with 9 bases spanning the gap. The length of the CDR3 is 13 residues. Per the germline V gene, CDR1 is ENHRY and CDR2 is SYGVKD. The CDR3 sequence: CAISFGSNYGYTF. In DNA form, the CDR3 reads TGTGCCATCAGTTTCGGGAGCAACTATGGCTACACCTTC.

Within the sample, this clonotype is medium-sized. The chain couples TRBV6-6 to TRBJ1-4; D remains ambiguous. Looked up from germline, CDR1 is MNHNY and CDR2 is SVGAGI (reference sequence). The germline V and J ends were trimmed by 5 bases and 10 bases, with 8 bases remaining between them. This CDR3 has 11 amino acids. The CDR3 region has the DNA TGTGCCAGCAGTAAGGACGGAAAACTGTTTTTT. The encoded protein is CASSKDGKLFF.

The chain has TRBV7-9 and TRBJ2-7; D possibly matches TRBD1 or TRBD2 (5 bases each). Germline values: CDR1 SEHNR, CDR2 FQNEAQ (reference sequence). CDR3 length: 16 residues. Between the trimmed V and J ends, which lost 4 bases and 0 bases, there was a span of 16 bases. The CDR3 loop is CASSSTMGRPSYEQYF. The CDR3 DNA follows: TGTGCCAGCAGCTCTACAATGGGACGGCCCTCCTACGAGCAGTACTTC.

This clonotype showed up just once. This sequence may be a read error, since a much larger clone differs from it by one base. The V call is TRBV11-2, the J call TRBJ1-2, with D perhaps TRBD1 (6 bases). The CDR3 consists of 15 residues. Germline V gives CDR1 SGHAT, CDR2 FQNNGV. CDR3 in DNA: TGTGCCGGCAGCTTAGATTTTGCAGGGGACTATGGCTACACCTTC. Residues: CAGSLDFAGDYGYTF.